This T cell receptor (beta chain) derives from a study of blood T cell repertoires in COVID-19. Background on the study: The origin of the acute and convalescent COVID-19 samples was the United States, Italy and Spain. PBMCs, B-cell-depleted T cells, or T cells were the source of the cDNA or gDNA that made up the material.

About this clone itself: Distinct nucleotide sequences in the sample also encode this CDR3.

This CDR3 comprises 13 residues. The germline V gene encodes CDR1 SGHRS and CDR2 YFSETQ. Trimming left V 2 bases short and J 3 bases short, with 7 bases between. Assay: immunoSEQ multiplex PCR; the TCRdb copy retains only in-frame clones and omits some. The sample records more than 300,000 clones, about 91% being singletons. V gene TRBV5-1 combines with J gene TRBJ2-3; D may be TRBD1 (5 bases). The sample comprised peripheral blood. The sequence was collected from a woman in her thirties with COVID-19, enrolled during active disease. DNA of the CDR3: TGCGCCAGCAGCTTTTCAGGGACAGATACGCAGTATTTT. Translation: CASSFSGTDTQYF.